This TCR beta chain derives from a study of PD-1 blockade in classical Hodgkin lymphoma. Study context: On a schedule of every 2 weeks, patients received nivolumab 3 mg/kg intravenously. Study-wide results and caveats: Exclusion covered patients beginning nivolumab under 1 year post-ASCT. Complete responders' baseline diversity resembled that of newly diagnosed patients. Newly diagnosed patients reportedly trailed healthy donors in baseline TCR diversity.

About this clone: No antigen is known for it.

Time point meaning: cycle 4 day 1 (C4D1), after 6 weeks of nivolumab. In every patient, relapse followed autologous stem cell transplantation, while exposure to brentuximab vedotin differed. Looked up from germline, CDR1 is KGHSH and CDR2 is LQKENI. V dropped 3 bases and J dropped 5; count of bases not matched to a gene: 9. The CDR3 is 16 residues long. Only in-frame clones appear in the TCRdb table, and some are missing; sequencing was by immunoSEQ multiplex PCR. The repertoire holds about 38,000 clones, over 65% seen once, with around 9.5% in the top ten. The clonotype originates from a human donor with classical Hodgkin lymphoma. The chain uses TRBV18 and TRBJ1-4; 7 bases fit TRBD1. Sequenced here: peripheral blood mononuclear cells (PBMCs), sampled before the fourth cycle of nivolumab. The CDR3 here is CASSPYNRGRNEKLFF. For the CDR3, the DNA is TGTGCCAGCTCACCGTATAACAGGGGCCGGAATGAAAAACTGTTTTTT.